Below are 18 T cell receptor beta chains sequenced from a single sample in a study of memory CD4+ T cells and cytomegalovirus serostatus. This table comes from immunoSEQ multiplex PCR, and its TCRdb copy is limited to in-frame clones, with some not included. This table holds just under 95,000 clones, 75% to 90% found once. The sort gate was single viable CD3+CD4+CD8-CD45RO+ cells for memory CD4+ T cells. The sequencing sample was made of memory CD4+ T cells from blood. Receptors originate from an adult in good health and CMV-seropositive.

The CDR3 reads CASSEPRQLVSNEQYF. The CDR3 DNA follows: TGTGCCAGCAGTGAACCCCGACAGTTAGTCTCTAACGAGCAGTACTTC. The chain is built from TRBV6-1 and TRBJ2-7, with a tentative D call TRBD1 (5 bases). CDR1 MNHNS and CDR2 SASEGT come from the germline V gene. V was cut by 2 bases and J by 5 bases, with 19 bases left in between. The CDR3 loop spans 16 amino acids.

The CDR3 is CASSEALPGTGGYAKNIQYF. The CDR3 region has the DNA TGTGCCAGCAGTGAAGCGTTGCCGGGCACCGGAGGTTATGCCAAAAACATTCAGTACTTC. V gene TRBV6-1 combines with J gene TRBJ2-4, with D maybe TRBD2 (5 bases). The V gene's germline CDR1 is MNHNS and CDR2 SASEGT. This CDR3 comprises 20 residues. The V end lost 0 bases, the J end lost 1 base, and 22 bases lay between the germline ends.

The rearrangement joins TRBV4-1 to TRBJ2-1; D assignment may be TRBD1 or TRBD2 (5 bases each). This CDR3 is 13 amino acids long. V was cut by 0 bases and J by 13 bases, with 13 bases left in between. The germline gives CDR1 MGHRA, CDR2 YSYEKL. The CDR3 sequence: CASSQDQGGSQFF. The CDR3, as DNA: TGCGCCAGCAGCCAAGATCAGGGTGGGAGTCAGTTCTTC.

The gene calls are TRBV10-3 and TRBJ1-4; TRBD1 agrees at 9 bases. The CDR3 spans 16 residues. The germline CDR1 and CDR2 sequences are ENHRY and SYGVKD. The V and J ends lost 4 bases and 6 bases, in that order; junction bases with no gene match: 9. The CDR3 region has the DNA TGTGCCATCAGTGGGAACCTTGGGACAGGGTATGAAAAACTGTTTTTT. As protein: CAISGNLGTGYEKLFF.

A few counts support this clone. In the same sample, other DNA sequences code for this CDR3. The genes are TRBV5-1 and TRBJ1-5; D unresolved. The ends were cut back, 0 bases at V and 3 bases at J, with 4 bases in the middle. Germline assignment: CDR1 SGHRS and CDR2 YFSETQ. This CDR3 has 13 residues. Here the CDR3 reads CASSLGANQPQHF. The CDR3, as DNA: TGCGCCAGCAGCTTGGGCGCCAATCAGCCCCAGCATTTT.

Here the CDR3 reads CASSLDRVTEAFF. The DNA for the CDR3 is TGTGCCAGCAGCTTGGACAGGGTCACTGAAGCTTTCTTT. The rearrangement links TRBV7-3 to TRBJ1-1, with 8 bases aligning to TRBD1. The germline V gene has CDR1 SGHTA and CDR2 FQGTGA. This CDR3 has 13 amino acids. J gave up 4 bases and V 3 bases, and 1 base lay outside the gene matches.

The gene calls are TRBV5-1 and TRBJ2-6; 7 bases line up with TRBD1. Germline CDR1 and CDR2: SGHRS and YFSETQ. V lost 3 bases to trimming and J lost 0 bases; unmatched junction nucleotides: 3. The CDR3 runs to 16 residues. In DNA, the CDR3 is TGCGCCAGCAGCTCGACAGGGCCCTCTGGGGCCAACGTCCTGACTTTC. The encoded protein is CASSSTGPSGANVLTF.

V gene TRBV5-3 combines with J gene TRBJ1-4, with D unresolved. TRBV5-3 is an ORF; its function is uncertain. The V and J ends lost 2 bases and 12 bases respectively, with 8 bases between them. The CDR3 is made up of 11 amino acids. The CDR3 here is CARSFRKELFF. CDR3 DNA sequence: TGTGCCAGAAGCTTCCGGAAGGAACTGTTTTTT.

This clone turned up a few times. The chain joins TRBV11-2 to TRBJ1-4; possibly TRBD1 for D (6 bases). The V gene's germline CDR1 is SGHAT and CDR2 FQNNGV. V was trimmed by 1 base and J by 7 bases, leaving 13 bases between them. The length of the CDR3 is 15 residues. The CDR3 region has the DNA TGTGCCAGCAGCTTAGGGCAGGGGTCCACTGAAAAACTGTTTTTT. As protein: CASSLGQGSTEKLFF.

CDR3: CASSALGEQFF. The CDR3 DNA reads TGTGCCAGCAGTGCCTTAGGTGAGCAGTTCTTC. The rearrangement links TRBV28 to TRBJ2-1; D gene ambiguous. Germline values: CDR1 MDHEN, CDR2 SYDVKM. CDR3 length: 11 residues. V was clipped by 5 bases and J by 9 bases, with 8 bases between them.

The J gene is TRBJ2-2, the V gene TRBV10-3, with TRBD1 identical over 9 bases. Germline trimming cut 7 bases from V and 7 bases from J; bases unmatched to any gene: 7. The CDR3 sequence is 14 residues long. Germline values: CDR1 ENHRY, CDR2 SYGVKD. The CDR3 spells CAINPGQGGGELFF. The CDR3 DNA sequence: TGTGCCATCAATCCGGGACAGGGCGGCGGGGAGCTGTTTTTT.

J is TRBJ2-7 and V is TRBV18, with D perhaps matching TRBD1 (5 bases). CDR1 and CDR2 from the germline V gene are KGHSH and LQKENI. V dropped 5 bases and J dropped 3 bases, with 11 bases sitting between them. This CDR3 spans 13 amino acids. In nucleotides, the CDR3 is TGTGCCAGCTCAACGCGGACAAGCTACGAGCAGTACTTC. Translated, it gives CASSTRTSYEQYF.

This clone appeared many times. This sequence joins TRBV4-2 and TRBJ2-7, with 8 bases fitting TRBD1. Germline-derived CDR1 and CDR2 are LGHNA and YNFKEQ. CDR3 length equals 17 residues. Losses at the gene ends were 0 bases for V and 3 bases for J; bases not matched to a gene: 10. The CDR3 DNA is TGTGCCAGCAGCCAAGATCTTTGGACAGGGACAGACTACGAGCAGTACTTC. This gives the protein CASSQDLWTGTDYEQYF.

For this clone: The same CDR3 is also encoded by other DNA sequences in this sample. The CDR3: CASSLGAGYEQYF. The CDR3 DNA follows: TGTGCCAGCAGCTTAGGGGCTGGCTACGAGCAGTACTTC. This rearrangement joins TRBV11-3 to TRBJ2-7, with no clear D. Per the germline V gene, CDR1 is SGHNT and CDR2 is YENEEA. Trimming left V 1 base short and J 3 bases short, with 7 bases between. The CDR3 sequence is 13 residues long.

The chain is built from TRBV18 and TRBJ1-5; TRBD1 is a possible D gene (6 bases). CDR1 is KGHSH, CDR2 LQKENI, per germline. The CDR3 sequence is 14 residues long. Trimming left V 2 bases short and J 5 bases short, with 10 bases between. DNA for the CDR3: TGTGCCAGCTCACCAACGGCAGGGGATCAGCCCCAGCATTTT. Its translation: CASSPTAGDQPQHF.

The chain is built from TRBV29-1 and TRBJ2-7; 7 bases agree with TRBD2. The CDR3 loop spans 13 amino acids. V lost 6 bases to trimming and J lost 4 bases; unmatched junction nucleotides: 9. Germline-derived CDR1 and CDR2 are SQVTM and ANQGSEA. The CDR3 loop reads CSVGTSVKYEQYF. The CDR3 nucleotides are TGCAGCGTGGGCACTAGCGTCAAGTACGAGCAGTACTTC.

CDR3 DNA sequence: TGTGCCGGGGGTTGGGCGAGCTCCTATAATTCACCCCTCCACTTT. Protein: CAGGWASSYNSPLHF. The rearrangement joins TRBV30 to TRBJ1-6, with D possibly matching TRBD1 (5 bases). CDR3 size: 15 residues. The V and J ends lost 8 bases and 0 bases respectively, with 14 bases between them. CDR1 is GTSNPN and CDR2 is SVGIG in the germline V gene (reference sequence).

This chain joins TRBV5-1 and TRBJ1-1; D uncertain. Looked up from germline, CDR1 is SGHRS and CDR2 is YFSETQ. CDR3 length equals 13 residues. V lost 3 bases and J lost 3, with 9 bases in between. CDR3 loop: CASSWMADTEAFF. The CDR3 bases are TGCGCCAGCAGCTGGATGGCCGACACTGAAGCTTTCTTT.